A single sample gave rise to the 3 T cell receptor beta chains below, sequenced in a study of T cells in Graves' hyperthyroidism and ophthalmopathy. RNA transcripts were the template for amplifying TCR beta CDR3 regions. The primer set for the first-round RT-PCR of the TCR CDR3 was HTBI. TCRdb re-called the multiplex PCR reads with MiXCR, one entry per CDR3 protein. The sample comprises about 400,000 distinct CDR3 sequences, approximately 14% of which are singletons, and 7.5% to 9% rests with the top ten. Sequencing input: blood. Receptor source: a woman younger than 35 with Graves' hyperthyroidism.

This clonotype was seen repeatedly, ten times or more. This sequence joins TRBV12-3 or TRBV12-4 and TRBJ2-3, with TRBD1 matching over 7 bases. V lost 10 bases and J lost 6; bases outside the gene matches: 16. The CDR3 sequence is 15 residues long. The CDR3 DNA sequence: TGTGCCATACTACAGGGGAATGTTTTCACGGATACGCAGTATTTT. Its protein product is CAILQGNVFTDTQYF.

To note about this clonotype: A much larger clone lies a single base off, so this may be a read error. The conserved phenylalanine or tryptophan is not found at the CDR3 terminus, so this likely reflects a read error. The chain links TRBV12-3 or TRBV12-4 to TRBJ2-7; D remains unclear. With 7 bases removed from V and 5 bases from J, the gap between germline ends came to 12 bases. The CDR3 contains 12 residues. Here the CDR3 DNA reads TGTGCCAGCACGACGTCAAGCCACGAGCAGTACCTC. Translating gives CASTTSSHEQYL.

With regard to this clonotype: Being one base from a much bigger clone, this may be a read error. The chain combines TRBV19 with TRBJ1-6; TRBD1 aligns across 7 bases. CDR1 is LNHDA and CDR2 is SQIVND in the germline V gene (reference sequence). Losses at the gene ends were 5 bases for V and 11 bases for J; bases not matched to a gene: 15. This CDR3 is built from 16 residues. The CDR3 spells CASSPRGRRRITPLHF. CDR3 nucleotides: TGTGCCAGTAGTCCCAGGGGGAGGCGGAGGATTACACCCCTCCACTTT.